The 13 T cell receptor beta chains below were found in one sample sequenced in a study of regulatory T cells in long-lasting Graves disease (dated by TCRdb to the early 2020s). The label giving this sample's time point can be read as: newly diagnosed GD, antithyroid drugs for less than 3 months. For both TCR sequencing and RNA sequencing, RNA was extracted from PBMCs using TRIzol. Library preparation employed multiplex PCR. Sequencing instrument: Illumina HiSeq 4000. CDR3 regions were amplified by Arm-PCR with iRepertoire HTBI primers to construct TCR beta libraries. TCRdb reprocessed the public reads (quality trimming at Q25 with fastp, clone calling with MiXCR) and kept in-frame beta chains. Rows matching on CDR3 protein sequence are summarized as one entry with the most common DNA and genes. This sample has 380,000 or so distinct CDR3 sequences in its table, and about 16% of those were observed once. The ten largest clones add up to 20% of the sample.

These records were also assigned to another study, of T cells in Graves' hyperthyroidism and ophthalmopathy.

The material sequenced was peripheral blood mononuclear cells (PBMCs), taken at new diagnosis, from a patient treated with antithyroid drugs. The source of these receptors is a woman aged 18-35 years with Graves disease. Donor details come from another sample of the same person, matched by shared clones.

Many counts were recorded for this clonotype. The gene calls are TRBV20-1 and TRBJ2-1, with 9 bases lining up with TRBD1. Germline CDR1 and CDR2: DFQATT and SNEGSKA (reference sequence). This CDR3 has 22 amino acids. J was trimmed by 4 bases and V by 3 bases; bases with no gene match: 28. The CDR3 region is CSASLIARSGTGTSGVYNEQFF. In DNA form, the CDR3 reads TGCAGTGCTAGTCTGATCGCCCGCTCCGGGACAGGGACCTCAGGGGTTTACAATGAGCAGTTCTTC.

About this clonotype itself: A clone one base away is much larger, so this may be a read error. The final CDR3 position lacks the conserved phenylalanine or tryptophan, pointing to a likely read error. The chain links TRBV7-8 to TRBJ2-1; D perhaps matches TRBD2 (6 bases). Germline loops: CDR1 SGHVS, CDR2 FQNEAQ. The ends were cut back, 2 bases at V and 4 bases at J, with 9 bases in the middle. The CDR3 covers 14 residues. Here the CDR3 reads CASSLRERYNEQFY. In nucleotides, the CDR3 is TGTGCCAGCAGCTTACGGGAGCGGTACAATGAGCAGTTCTAC.

This clonotype was seen more than once but under ten times. Germline and junction disagree at one end, which may indicate a read error. The genes are TRBV11-2 and TRBJ2-1; D may match TRBD1 or TRBD2 (6 bases each). From germline, CDR1 is SGHAT and CDR2 FQNNGV. This CDR3 is built from 13 residues. This CDR3 is CASRTQQGTSPIF. CDR3 nucleotide sequence: TGTGCCAGCAGGACACAACAGGGAACTAGCCCCATCTTC.

This clonotype was seen repeatedly, ten times or more. V is TRBV6-5 and J is TRBJ2-7; D remains ambiguous. V was cut by 2 bases and J by 4 bases, with 9 bases left in between. This CDR3 has 13 amino acids. Per the germline V gene, CDR1 is MNHEY and CDR2 is SVGAGI. The chain's CDR3 is CASSYLMGYEQYF. In DNA, the CDR3 is TGTGCCAGCAGTTACCTAATGGGGTACGAGCAGTACTTC.

The CDR3 loop reads CASSALAGVSYNEQFF. CDR3 DNA sequence: TGTGCCAGCAGCGCTCTAGCGGGAGTTTCCTACAATGAGCAGTTCTTC. The chain is built from TRBV9 and TRBJ2-1, with 10 bases matching TRBD2. This CDR3 spans 16 amino acids. CDR1 and CDR2 from the germline V gene are SGDLS and YYNGEE. The V and J ends lost 3 bases and 1 base, in that order; junction bases with no gene match: 4.

This clonotype was seen at least ten times. The rearrangement links TRBV6-2 or TRBV6-3 to TRBJ2-3, with 9 bases matching TRBD2. The germline CDR1 and CDR2 sequences are MNHEY and SVGEGT. With 4 bases clipped from V and 6 bases from J, the junction kept 2 bases outside the gene matches. The CDR3 sequence is 13 residues long. CDR3 residues: CASSWTSDDTQYF. In DNA, the CDR3 is TGTGCCAGCAGTTGGACTAGCGACGATACGCAGTATTTT.

This clonotype came up many times. The rearrangement links TRBV11-2 to TRBJ2-3, with D perhaps matching TRBD1 (6 bases). Germline loops: CDR1 SGHAT, CDR2 FQNNGV. CDR3 size: 14 residues. With 5 bases removed from V and 2 bases from J, the gap between germline ends came to 11 bases. The CDR3 DNA reads as TGTGCCAGCAGCCCGGACAGATTCACAGATACGCAGTATTTT. This encodes CASSPDRFTDTQYF.

This clonotype was seen ten or more times. The chain's CDR3 is CASSYFGTANTEAFF. The CDR3 DNA reads as TGTGCCAGCAGTTACTTCGGGACAGCGAACACTGAAGCTTTCTTT. The chain has TRBV6-5 and TRBJ1-1; 7 bases are shared with TRBD1. Per germline, CDR1 MNHEY and CDR2 SVGAGI. V was clipped by 1 base and J by 1 base; unmatched bases: 3. The CDR3 is 15 amino acids.

This clonotype was counted many times. The chain couples TRBV18 to TRBJ1-4; D not certain. V gave up 3 bases and J gave up 0 bases, with 11 bases separating them. The CDR3 extends over 16 amino acids. The germline V gene has CDR1 KGHSH and CDR2 LQKENI. CDR3 amino acids: CASSPGGIATNEKLFF. The CDR3 nucleotides read TGTGCCAGCTCACCGGGCGGAATCGCAACTAATGAAAAACTGTTTTTT.

Worth noting for this clonotype: A read error may be the cause here, since a much bigger clone is one base away. The CDR3, as DNA: TGTGCCATCCATCCGGGACAGGGGTATAATTCACCCCCCCACTTT. This encodes CAIHPGQGYNSPPHF. The chain couples TRBV10-3 to TRBJ1-6; 10 positions agree with TRBD1. The V gene's germline CDR1 is ENHRY and CDR2 SYGVKD. This CDR3 region has 15 residues.

Ten or more counts support this clonotype. The gene calls are TRBV29-1 and TRBJ2-5; D is unclear. CDR1 is SQVTM and CDR2 is ANQGSEA in the germline V gene. The CDR3 loop spans 10 amino acids. Deletions cut 7 bases from V and 5 bases from J, with 8 bases between. The CDR3 is CSGGFETQYF. The DNA of the CDR3 is TGCAGCGGCGGATTCGAGACCCAGTACTTC.

There are a few counts of this clonotype. The rearrangement uses TRBV19 and TRBJ2-1; D could derive from TRBD1 or TRBD2 (5 bases each). The CDR3 is 15 amino acids. From germline, CDR1 is LNHDA and CDR2 SQIVND (reference sequence). V was trimmed by 6 bases and J by 4 bases, leaving 16 bases between them. The CDR3 coding sequence is TGTGCCAGTAGGTCACCGGGGCAGGGTTACAATGAGCAGTTCTTC. It codes for CASRSPGQGYNEQFF.

This clonotype showed up many times. At one end, the junction sequence differs from germline, possibly due to a read error. J is TRBJ2-1 and V is TRBV5-1; either TRBD1 or TRBD2 may supply D (5 bases each). The germline CDR1 and CDR2 sequences are SGHRS and YFSETQ. CDR3 length: 12 residues. This CDR3 is CASSLGVGEQFF. Here the CDR3 DNA reads TGTGCCAGCAGCTTGGGGGTGGGTGAGCAGTTCTTC.